The TCR beta chain under discussion was sequenced for a study of T cells after posttransplantation cyclophosphamide. Assay used: immunoSEQ multiplex PCR; TCRdb lists only in-frame clones, some missing. Among approximately 45,000 clones listed, about 90% were seen once. This CDR3 spans 14 amino acids. Germline V gene data show CDR1 as MNHEY and CDR2 as SMNVEV (reference sequence). Trimming at V came to 6 bases and at J to 4 bases, leaving 7 bases not matched to a gene. The chain carries TRBV27 and TRBJ2-3; 7 bases line up with TRBD1. The clonotype comes from a woman in her forties or fifties in good health and a related stem cell transplant donor. Sequencing was performed on PBMCs. The CDR3: CASSATGWADTQYF. The CDR3 DNA follows: TGTGCCAGCAGCGCGACAGGGTGGGCAGATACGCAGTATTTT.